Listed below are T cell receptor beta chains from one sample, sequenced in a study of T cell responses to AZD1222 COVID-19 vaccine. Libraries were prepared by immunoSEQ multiplex PCR; TCRdb keeps only in-frame clonotypes and omits some of them. Here the sample spans about 85,000 clones, around 84% being singletons. The sample consisted of peripheral blood, taken 28 days after the second AZD1222 dose. All receptors derive from an adult who received the AZD1222 COVID-19 vaccine. Both conserved end residues are part of each CDR3. Each record gives: J gene, clone size, D gene, V gene, CDR3 DNA, CDR3 protein. The D gene is left open where the match is weak. The size field is filled for only some rows; it gives once, few, many or a size class.

>TRBJ2-7|-|TRBD1|TRBV2
TGTGCCAGCAGTATTCCCAACAGGGGCCGATCCTCCTACGAGCAGTACTTC
CASSIPNRGRSSYEQYF
>TRBJ1-1|-|-|TRBV2
TGTGCCAGCAGGGCAGCCAACACTGAAGCTTTCTTT
CASRAANTEAFF
>TRBJ1-3|-|TRBD1|TRBV6-5
TGTGCCAGCAGTTACACACAGGGGAGTCCTGGAAACACCATATATTTT
CASSYTQGSPGNTIYF
>TRBJ2-3|-|TRBD2|TRBV5-5
TGTGCCAGCAGCTTAAGCGGGAGGGCAGATACGCAGTATTTT
CASSLSGRADTQYF
>TRBJ2-5|-|-|TRBV30
TGTGCCTGGAGTCCCTCTAGGGAGACCCAGTACTTC
CAWSPSRETQYF
>TRBJ2-1|-|-|TRBV24-1
TGTGCCACCAGTGATTTGAAGGGTGAGCAGTTCTTC
CATSDLKGEQFF
>TRBJ2-2|-|TRBD1|TRBV3-1/TRBV3-2
TGTGCCAGCGGCCGGGGACAGGGGTACACCGGGGAGCTGTTTTTT
CASGRGQGYTGELFF
>TRBJ2-7|-|TRBD1|TRBV14
TGTGCCAGCAGCCAAGCGGGACAGGGGGTCTACGAGCAGTACTTC
CASSQAGQGVYEQYF
>TRBJ2-2|-|-|TRBV19
TGTGCCAGTAATGATTGGACCTCCGGGGAGCTGTTTTTT
CASNDWTSGELFF
>TRBJ2-1|-|TRBD2|TRBV28
TGTGCCAGCAGTTCCGGGACTAGCGGATACAATGAGCAGTTCTTC
CASSSGTSGYNEQFF
>TRBJ2-3|-|TRBD2|TRBV11-3
TGTGCCAGCGGGGCGGGGGGACCAACAGATACGCAGTATTTT
CASGAGGPTDTQYF
>TRBJ1-4|few|-|TRBV15
TGTGCCACCAGCAGAGATGCGGGGGAAAAACTGTTTTTT
CATSRDAGEKLFF
>TRBJ2-2|-|TRBD2|TRBV30
TGTGCCTGGAGGCGGGGGGTTGGCGGGAAAGGCACCGGGGAGCTGTTTTTT
CAWRRGVGGKGTGELFF
>TRBJ2-7|-|-|TRBV11-3
TGTGCCAGCAGCGCTACACCTTTCGAGCAGTACTTC
CASSATPFEQYF
>TRBJ1-6|-|-|TRBV5-5
TGTGCCAGCAGCCGGACGGGTTCACCCCTCCACTTT
CASSRTGSPLHF
>TRBJ2-3|-|-|TRBV7-6
TGTGCCAGCAGCTCCGCACCCCGCGATACGCAGTATTTT
CASSSAPRDTQYF
>TRBJ1-6|few|TRBD1|TRBV25-1
TGTGCCAGCAGGGACAGGGGCTCACCCCTCCACTTT
CASRDRGSPLHF
>TRBJ2-7|-|-|TRBV19
TGTGCCAGCCAGAGGAGGGCGGGATTCGGGGGCGAGCAGTACTTC
CASQRRAGFGGEQYF